This T cell receptor (beta chain) was profiled in a study of T cell repertoires in cytomegalovirus infection (dated by TCRdb to between 2019 and 2020). Turning to the overall study: Donor HLA type was relevant to the analysis, because carriage of CMV infection together with the matching HLA type was indicated by public TCR beta signatures.

The instrument given in TCRdb is Illumina HiSeq 1500. The public reads were quality trimmed at Q25 with fastp and then assembled into clones with MiXCR by TCRdb, keeping productive beta chains. Merged by CDR3 protein, the rows form single entries marked with the most common genes and DNA. The sample data list around 43,000 distinct CDR3 sequences, and 20% to 25% of these were observed just once. The biggest ten clones account for around 20% of the sample. This clonotype occurred many times. Its antigen remains undetermined. Per-base qualities were not stored, and no clone one base away is much larger. The research as a whole found: In both this cohort and an independent roughly 350-donor cohort, the cumulative frequency of public TCR beta family members distinguished carriers of CMV infection plus the relevant HLA type. The ex vivo response was dominated by HLA-C-restricted CMV-specific TCR beta clonotypes, which also provided the single most frequent clonotype in two of eight donors.

Sequenced material: PBMCs, sequenced either directly or after in vitro stimulation (not recorded which). The origin of this receptor is a human donor in good health (CMV status not recorded). Some clones in this sample may be carry-over from other donors' samples.

The DNA is as follows: TGCGCCAGCAGCCAAGAAGGAGGGGATACGCAGTATTTT. This translates into CASSQEGGDTQYF. The sequence joins TRBV4-3 to TRBJ2-3; matching of 6 bases hints at TRBD2 as the D gene. Per the germline V gene, LGHNA is the CDR1 and YSLEER is the CDR2. The CDR3 spans 13 residues, from the cysteine through the phenylalanine. CDR3 DNA is the only sequence kept; it has 39 bases, read in frame from the first base. The trim is 0 bases for V and 6 bases for J, with a gap of 7 bases between the germline ends.